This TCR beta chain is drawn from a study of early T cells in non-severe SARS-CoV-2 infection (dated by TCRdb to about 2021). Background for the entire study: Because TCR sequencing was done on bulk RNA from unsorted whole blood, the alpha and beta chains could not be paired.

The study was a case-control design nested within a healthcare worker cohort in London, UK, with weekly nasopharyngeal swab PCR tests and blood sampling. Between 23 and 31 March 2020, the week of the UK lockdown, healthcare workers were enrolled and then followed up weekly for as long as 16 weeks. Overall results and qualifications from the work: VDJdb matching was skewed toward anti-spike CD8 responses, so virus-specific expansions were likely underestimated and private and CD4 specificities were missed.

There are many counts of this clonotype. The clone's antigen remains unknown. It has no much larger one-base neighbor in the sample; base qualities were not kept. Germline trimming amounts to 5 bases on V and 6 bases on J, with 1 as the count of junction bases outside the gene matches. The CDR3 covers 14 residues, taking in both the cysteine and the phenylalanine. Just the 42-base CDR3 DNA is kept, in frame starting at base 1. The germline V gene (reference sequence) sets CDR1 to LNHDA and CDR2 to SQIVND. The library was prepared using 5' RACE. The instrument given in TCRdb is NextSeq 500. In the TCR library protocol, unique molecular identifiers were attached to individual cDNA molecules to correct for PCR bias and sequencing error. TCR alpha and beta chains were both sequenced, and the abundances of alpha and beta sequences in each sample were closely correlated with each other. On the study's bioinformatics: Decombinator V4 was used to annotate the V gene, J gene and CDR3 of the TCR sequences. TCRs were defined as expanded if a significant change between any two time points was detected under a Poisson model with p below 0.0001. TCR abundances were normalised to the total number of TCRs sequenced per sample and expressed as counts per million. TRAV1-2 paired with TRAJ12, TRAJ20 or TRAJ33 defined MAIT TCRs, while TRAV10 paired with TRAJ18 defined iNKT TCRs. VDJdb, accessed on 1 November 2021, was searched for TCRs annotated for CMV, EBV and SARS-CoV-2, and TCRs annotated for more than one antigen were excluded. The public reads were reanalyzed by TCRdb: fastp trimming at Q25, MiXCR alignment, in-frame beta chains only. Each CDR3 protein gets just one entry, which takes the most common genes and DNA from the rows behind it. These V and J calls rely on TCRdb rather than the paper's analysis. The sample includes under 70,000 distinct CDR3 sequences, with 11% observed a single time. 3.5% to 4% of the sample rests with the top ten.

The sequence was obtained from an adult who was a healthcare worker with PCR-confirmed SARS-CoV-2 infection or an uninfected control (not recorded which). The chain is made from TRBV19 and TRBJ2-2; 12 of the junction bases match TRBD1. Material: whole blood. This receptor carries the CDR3 CASSGTGGAGELFF. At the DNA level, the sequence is TGTGCCAGTAGTGGGACAGGGGGCGCCGGGGAGCTGTTTTTT.